A single sample gave rise to the 13 T cell receptor beta chains below, sequenced in a study of radiotherapy plus CTLA-4 blockade in lung cancer. The assay was immunoSEQ multiplex PCR, and TCRdb's table has in-frame clones only and misses some. This table holds about 100,000 clones, 83% found once. Sequencing was performed on peripheral blood, taken from a patient treated with radiotherapy plus ipilimumab. The receptors here all came from a human donor with non-small cell lung cancer who had stable disease on radiotherapy plus ipilimumab.

V usage is TRBV6-6 and J usage is TRBJ2-2, with TRBD2 identical over 10 bases. The V gene's germline CDR1 is MNHNY and CDR2 SVGAGI (reference sequence). J gave up 13 bases and V 6 bases, and 14 bases lay outside the gene matches. The length of the CDR3 is 15 residues. The CDR3 loop reads CASRTSAAGGEGLFF. The CDR3 region has the DNA TGTGCCAGCAGAACTTCCGCAGCGGGAGGGGAGGGGCTGTTTTTT.

Concerning this clone itself: The sample contains more than one DNA sequence encoding this CDR3. This chain joins TRBV7-9 and TRBJ1-3, with 9 bases fitting TRBD1. Germline V gene sequence: CDR1 SEHNR, CDR2 FQNEAQ (reference sequence). V was pared by 3 bases and J by 2 bases, with 5 bases of the junction left unmatched. The CDR3 runs 16 residues. The CDR3 bases are TGTGCCAGCAGCTTGACGGGACAGGGCACTGGAAACACCATATATTTT. This encodes CASSLTGQGTGNTIYF.

The V gene is TRBV5-4, the J gene TRBJ2-1, with D tentatively TRBD2 (7 bases). Germline lookup yields CDR1 SGHNT and CDR2 YYREEE (reference sequence). V dropped 1 base and J dropped 3 bases, with 11 bases sitting between them. The CDR3 runs to 15 residues. This chain's CDR3 is CASSLRGGVYNEQFF. The CDR3 DNA is TGTGCCAGCAGCTTGAGAGGGGGGGTCTACAATGAGCAGTTCTTC.

The chain recombines TRBV10-2 with TRBJ1-2; D uncertain. The V end lost 3 bases, the J end lost 1 base, and 3 bases lay between the germline ends. CDR3 size: 12 residues. Germline V gene sequence: CDR1 WSHSY, CDR2 SAAADI. In DNA form, the CDR3 reads TGCGCCAGCAGTGATAATAACTATGGCTACACCTTC. Protein: CASSDNNYGYTF.

The chain is built from TRBV30 and TRBJ2-1; 9 positions agree with TRBD2. CDR3 size: 15 residues. The germline gives CDR1 GTSNPN, CDR2 SVGIG (reference sequence). The V gene end was trimmed by 2 bases and the J gene end by 9 bases; junction bases not matched to a gene: 11. The CDR3: CAWSPAGGPGGEQFF. DNA for the CDR3: TGTGCCTGGAGTCCCGCGGGGGGGCCTGGTGGTGAGCAGTTCTTC.

The V gene is TRBV5-1, the J gene TRBJ2-2; possibly TRBD1 for D (5 bases). From germline, CDR1 is SGHRS and CDR2 YFSETQ. V dropped 0 bases and J dropped 7 bases, with 16 bases sitting between them. The CDR3 is 16 amino acids. The CDR3 DNA reads as TGCGCCAGCAGCTTGGTGCCAGGGAAGGCGAGCGGGGAGCTGTTTTTT. It encodes CASSLVPGKASGELFF. The full variable domain, with the rest looked up from reference TRBV5-1 and TRBJ2-2, is KAGVTQTPRYLIKTRGQQVTLSCSPISGHRSVSWYQQTPGQGLQFLFEYFSETQRNKGNFPGRFSGRQFSNSRSEMNVSTLELGDSALYLCASSLVPGKASGELFFGEGSRLTVL.

The J gene is TRBJ2-7, the V gene TRBV10-1; D unresolved. The CDR3 is 12 residues long. Trimming pared 8 bases from V and 2 bases from J, leaving 10 bases between. CDR1 is WNHNN, CDR2 SYGVQD, per germline (reference sequence). DNA of the CDR3: TGCGCCAGCGGGCCGTCCACCTACGAGCAGTACTTC. Amino acids: CASGPSTYEQYF.

V and J are TRBV5-1 and TRBJ2-1; 10 nucleotides align to TRBD2. Trimming cost V 2 bases and J 8 bases; bases outside gene matches: 7. Germline loops: CDR1 SGHRS, CDR2 YFSETQ. This CDR3 spans 15 amino acids. CDR3 nucleotides: TGCGCCAGCAGCTTTAGGCTAGCGGGGGCCGATGAGCAGTTCTTC. Encoded protein: CASSFRLAGADEQFF.

This clone was recorded a few times. This sequence joins TRBV2 and TRBJ1-5, with D perhaps TRBD1 (5 bases). CDR1 and CDR2 (germline): SNHLY, FYNNEI. V lost 2 bases and J lost 4, with 15 bases in between. CDR3 length equals 16 residues. The CDR3 here is CASSEYGGAINQPQHF. For the CDR3, the DNA is TGTGCCAGCAGTGAATATGGAGGGGCGATAAATCAGCCCCAGCATTTT.

The chain is built from TRBV28 and TRBJ2-2, with TRBD1 matching over 8 bases. J gave up 2 bases and V 4 bases, and 6 bases lay outside the gene matches. CDR1 is MDHEN and CDR2 is SYDVKM in the germline V gene. This CDR3 is 16 amino acids long. The CDR3 DNA follows: TGTGCCAGCAGTTACCTCGGGACAGGTAACACCGGGGAGCTGTTTTTT. This codes for CASSYLGTGNTGELFF.

The V gene is TRBV5-1, the J gene TRBJ2-7; either TRBD1 or TRBD2 may supply D (5 bases each). The CDR3 has 13 amino acids. Germline assignment: CDR1 SGHRS and CDR2 YFSETQ. The V and J ends lost 6 bases and 0 bases respectively, with 10 bases between them. The DNA for the CDR3 is TGCGCCAGCACATGGGGGAGCTCCTACGAGCAGTACTTC. Amino acid sequence: CASTWGSSYEQYF.

This clone appeared a single time. V is TRBV19 and J is TRBJ2-7; TRBD1 agrees at 11 bases. This CDR3 is built from 14 residues. CDR1 is LNHDA and CDR2 is SQIVND in the germline V gene (reference sequence). The junction had 5 bases not matched to a gene; V was cut back by 6 bases and J by 4 bases. In DNA, the CDR3 is TGTGCCAGTAGCGCCGGGACAGGGGGGTACGAGCAGTACTTC. Its translation is CASSAGTGGYEQYF.

This clone has just a few counts. The rearrangement joins TRBV13 to TRBJ2-1; D possibly corresponds to TRBD2 (5 bases). Trimming removed 5 bases from V and 4 bases from J, with 9 bases in between. Germline CDR1 reads PRHDT; CDR2 reads FYEKMQ (reference sequence). The CDR3 spans 13 residues. The CDR3: CASSLDSYNEQFF. Here the CDR3 DNA reads TGTGCCAGCAGCCTGGACTCTTACAATGAGCAGTTCTTC.